A single sample is the source of the 18 T cell receptor beta chains below, sequenced in a study of T-cell memory formation after mild COVID-19 (dated by TCRdb to about 2021). Libraries came from 5' RACE. The run used an Illumina NovaSeq 6000. TCRdb took the public reads, trimmed them with fastp at Q25, ran MiXCR for clone calling and kept in-frame beta chains. Rows with a matching CDR3 protein are joined into one entry that keeps the most common DNA and genes. The sample data list roughly 480,000 distinct CDR3 sequences, and around 25% of these were observed just once. The ten top clones hold around an eighth of the sample. The specimen sequenced was PBMCs or a T cell subset sorted from them (not recorded which). The origin of the receptors is an adult woman who had mild COVID-19 (a few samples of this study predate the infection). The sample titles of this study are shuffled in the database, so cell type and time point are left out; the donor was told from shared clones.

CDR3 residues: CASTAGEAFF. The CDR3, as DNA: TGTGCCAGCACTGCCGGGGAAGCTTTCTTT. The chain carries TRBV12-3 or TRBV12-4 and TRBJ1-1; D uncertain. This CDR3 region has 10 residues. V was cut by 7 bases and J by 8 bases, with 8 bases left in between.

This clonotype was seen more than once but under ten times. The chain couples TRBV3-1 to TRBJ2-4; the match to TRBD2 covers 7 bases. V lost 6 bases to trimming and J lost 0 bases; unmatched junction nucleotides: 8. This CDR3 comprises 16 residues. Germline V gene sequence: CDR1 LGHDT, CDR2 YNNKEL (reference sequence). Here the CDR3 DNA reads TGTGCCAGCAGGCCCGGGACGGGAGGAGCCAAAAACATTCAGTACTTC. Its protein is CASRPGTGGAKNIQYF. Together with reference TRBV3-1 and TRBJ2-4, the CDR3 gives the full variable domain: DTAVSQTPKYLVTQMGNDKSIKCEQNLGHDTMYWYKQDSKKFLKIMFSYNNKELIINETVPNRFSPKSPDKAHLNLHINSLELGDSAVYFCASRPGTGGAKNIQYFGAGTRLSVL.

The DNA of the CDR3 is TGTGCCAGCAGCCGCCAACCGGGACAGGGACGGACCGGGGAGCTGTTTTTT. It is translated as CASSRQPGQGRTGELFF. The chain carries TRBV7-3 and TRBJ2-2, with TRBD1 matching 9 bases. CDR1 is SGHTA, CDR2 FQGTGA, per germline. J was trimmed by 5 bases and V by 5 bases; bases with no gene match: 12. This CDR3 spans 17 amino acids.

The table lists this clonotype with a few counts. CDR3 region: CASSLPTGGLGQETQYF. CDR3 DNA: TGTGCCAGCAGCCTACCGACAGGGGGCTTAGGGCAAGAGACCCAGTACTTC. V and J are TRBV7-9 and TRBJ2-5; 10 bases are shared with TRBD1. The V gene end was trimmed by 5 bases and the J gene end by 2 bases; junction bases not matched to a gene: 11. This CDR3 contains 17 residues. Germline V gene sequence: CDR1 SEHNR, CDR2 FQNEAQ (reference sequence). Full variable domain (outside the CDR3, taken from reference TRBV7-9 and TRBJ2-5): DTGVSQNPRHKITKRGQNVTFRCDPISEHNRLYWYRQTLGQGPEFLTYFQNEAQLEKSRLLSDRFSAERPKGSFSTLEIQRTEQGDSAMYLCASSLPTGGLGQETQYFGPGTRLLVL.

The chain couples TRBV10-3 to TRBJ2-3; D unclear. Trimming pared 8 bases from V and 6 bases from J, leaving 15 bases between. CDR1 and CDR2 from the germline V gene are ENHRY and SYGVKD. The CDR3 length is 13 residues. DNA of the CDR3: TGTGCCATCTCCCACCGCAGCGCGGATACGCAGTATTTT. Encoded protein: CAISHRSADTQYF.

CDR3 nucleotide sequence: TGTGCCAGCAGTTTAGGGGGACTCTCCTCCTACAATGAGCAGTTCTTC. Its translation is CASSLGGLSSYNEQFF. This chain uses TRBV12-3 or TRBV12-4 with TRBJ2-1, with D perhaps matching TRBD2 (6 bases). V gave up 1 base and J gave up 0 bases, with 10 bases separating them. CDR3 length equals 16 residues.

This rearrangement joins TRBV12-3 or TRBV12-4 to TRBJ2-1; TRBD2 matches 7 bases. V lost 6 bases and J lost 4; bases outside the gene matches: 9. The CDR3 runs 15 residues. CDR3 region: CASRAPGRGYNEQFF. CDR3 DNA: TGTGCCAGCAGGGCCCCGGGGCGGGGGTACAATGAGCAGTTCTTC.

This clonotype was seen a few times. The chain is built from TRBV4-3 and TRBJ2-1; maybe TRBD1 (5 bases). The CDR3 totals 14 residues. Germline V lookup: CDR1 LGHNA, CDR2 YSLEER. Trimming removed 3 bases from V and 10 bases from J, with 16 bases in between. The CDR3 sequence is CASSHSRASQEQFF. In nucleotides, the CDR3 is TGCGCCAGCAGCCATTCCAGGGCTTCGCAAGAGCAGTTCTTC.

The chain uses TRBV2 and TRBJ2-1; D gene unclear. Germline values: CDR1 SNHLY, CDR2 FYNNEI. V dropped 7 bases and J dropped 2 bases, with 9 bases sitting between them. This CDR3 is built from 13 residues. CDR3 sequence: CASNGDPYNEQFF. The CDR3 DNA reads TGTGCCAGCAACGGAGATCCCTACAATGAGCAGTTCTTC.

This CDR3 reads CASSQTDRTNEKLFF. The CDR3 DNA reads TGTGCCAGCAGCCAGACCGACAGAACTAATGAAAAACTGTTTTTT. The V gene is TRBV3-1, the J gene TRBJ1-4, with D maybe TRBD1 (5 bases). The length of the CDR3 is 15 residues. V was pared by 3 bases and J by 1 base, with 9 bases between. Germline CDR1 LGHDT, CDR2 YNNKEL (reference sequence).

A few counts support this clonotype. V and J are TRBV7-9 and TRBJ1-4; no clear D. The CDR3 has 13 amino acids. CDR1 SEHNR and CDR2 FQNEAQ come from the germline V gene (reference sequence). The ends were cut back, 3 bases at V and 7 bases at J, with 9 bases in the middle. In DNA form, the CDR3 reads TGTGCCAGCAGCTTCGATCCCGGTGAAAAACTGTTTTTT. This gives the protein CASSFDPGEKLFF. Full variable domain (rest looked up from reference TRBV7-9 and TRBJ1-4): DTGVSQNPRHKITKRGQNVTFRCDPISEHNRLYWYRQTLGQGPEFLTYFQNEAQLEKSRLLSDRFSAERPKGSFSTLEIQRTEQGDSAMYLCASSFDPGEKLFFGSGTQLSVL.

This clonotype has at least ten counts. The J gene is TRBJ2-5, the V gene TRBV5-6; maybe TRBD2 (6 bases). The CDR3 is 16 residues long. Germline CDR1 is SGHDT and CDR2 is YYEEEE. V lost 0 bases to trimming and J lost 2 bases, with 14 bases between them. DNA for the CDR3: TGTGCCAGCAGCTTGGCACTAGCACTCGGTCAAGAGACCCAGTACTTC. Its protein is CASSLALALGQETQYF.

This chain links TRBV6-5 with TRBJ1-5; D is unresolved. Deletions cut 6 bases from V and 3 bases from J, with 9 bases between. CDR1 MNHEY and CDR2 SVGAGI come from the germline V gene. The CDR3 contains 13 residues. The CDR3: CASRDGYNQPQHF. The CDR3 bases are TGTGCCAGCAGAGACGGATACAATCAGCCCCAGCATTTT.

This clonotype showed up just a few times. The CDR3 spells CSAGDRRITF. The CDR3 DNA follows: TGCAGTGCTGGGGACAGACGGATCACCTTC. The chain recombines TRBV20-1 with TRBJ1-2; 7 bases fit TRBD1. Germline V gene data show CDR1 as DFQATT and CDR2 as SNEGSKA (reference sequence). V was pared by 5 bases and J by 13 bases, with 7 bases of the junction left unmatched. The CDR3 has 10 amino acids.

Here the CDR3 reads CASSSGTWNQPQHF. The CDR3 coding sequence is TGTGCCAGCAGCTCAGGGACTTGGAATCAGCCCCAGCATTTT. The chain has TRBV7-9 and TRBJ1-5; D might be TRBD1 (5 bases). This CDR3 is 14 amino acids long. Germline-derived CDR1 and CDR2 are SEHNR and FQNEAQ (reference sequence). Trimming removed 4 bases from V and 4 bases from J, with 11 bases in between.

The chain recombines TRBV5-4 with TRBJ2-1; 9 bases map to TRBD1. V shed 3 bases, J shed 5 bases, and the junction held 3 bases outside the gene matches. There are 14 residues in the CDR3. CDR1 and CDR2 from the germline V gene are SGHNT and YYREEE (reference sequence). CDR3 amino acids: CASSSTGGHNEQFF. CDR3 coding DNA: TGTGCCAGCAGCTCGACAGGGGGACACAATGAGCAGTTCTTC.

This clonotype was found a few times. V usage is TRBV2 and J usage is TRBJ1-5; the D gene is possibly TRBD1 (5 bases). V was trimmed by 6 bases and J by 5 bases, leaving 14 bases between them. CDR3 length: 14 residues. From germline, CDR1 is SNHLY and CDR2 FYNNEI. As DNA, the CDR3 is TGTGCCAGCAGCATAGACAGATTCGATCAGCCCCAGCATTTT. This codes for CASSIDRFDQPQHF.

This clonotype was detected a few times. The V and J genes are TRBV10-3 and TRBJ2-5; D is tentatively TRBD1 or TRBD2 (5 bases each). The CDR3 extends over 12 amino acids. Germline CDR1 reads ENHRY; CDR2 reads SYGVKD. Trimming cost V 6 bases and J 5 bases, with 10 bases left between them. CDR3 region: CAISGTGETQYF. The DNA for the CDR3 is TGTGCCATCAGCGGGACCGGGGAGACCCAGTACTTC.